These T cell receptor beta chains were read from a single sample in a study of Ad26.COV2.S vaccination and SARS-CoV-2 variants. The assay was immunoSEQ multiplex PCR, and TCRdb's table has in-frame clones only and misses some. The data hold about 420,000 clones, with 88% observed a single time. Source: peripheral blood, taken in a trial of Ad26.COV2.S vaccine versus placebo. Receptors were obtained from a person between 18 and 60 years old who received the Ad26.COV2.S COVID-19 vaccine or a placebo. Each CDR3 is given with its conserved first and last residue. D genes are given only for firm matches. The size of a clone is reported for some rows only, either as once, few or many, or as a class for expanded clones.

v_gene: TRBV4-1
abundance: -
j_gene: TRBJ1-3
d_gene: TRBD1
CDR3aa: CASSPWTGNTIYF

v_gene: TRBV4-1
abundance: -
j_gene: TRBJ2-1
d_gene: -
CDR3aa: CASSQESRIGSYNEQFF

v_gene: TRBV5-1
abundance: -
j_gene: TRBJ2-2
d_gene: TRBD1
CDR3aa: CASRDRGLLAGELFF

v_gene: TRBV28
abundance: -
j_gene: TRBJ1-2
d_gene: -
CDR3aa: CASRPGARLYGYTF

v_gene: TRBV6-6
abundance: once
j_gene: TRBJ2-7
d_gene: -
CDR3aa: CASSYDGGLSPYEQYF

v_gene: TRBV11-2
abundance: -
j_gene: TRBJ2-1
d_gene: -
CDR3aa: CASSLIGTYNEQFF

v_gene: TRBV6-2/TRBV6-3
abundance: -
j_gene: TRBJ2-5
d_gene: -
CDR3aa: CASSFQETQYF

v_gene: TRBV7-9
abundance: -
j_gene: TRBJ2-1
d_gene: TRBD1
CDR3aa: CASSKRTGGRNEQFF

v_gene: TRBV24-1
abundance: -
j_gene: TRBJ2-1
d_gene: TRBD2
CDR3aa: CATSDKAGVLYNEQFF

v_gene: TRBV14
abundance: few
j_gene: TRBJ2-7
d_gene: -
CDR3aa: CASSQVGYEQYF

v_gene: TRBV10-3
abundance: -
j_gene: TRBJ2-2
d_gene: -
CDR3aa: CAISESDELFF

v_gene: TRBV2
abundance: -
j_gene: TRBJ2-7
d_gene: -
CDR3aa: CASSGYEQYF

v_gene: TRBV6-5
abundance: -
j_gene: TRBJ1-5
d_gene: -
CDR3aa: CASRDTGSNQPQHF

v_gene: TRBV6-5
abundance: -
j_gene: TRBJ2-7
d_gene: -
CDR3aa: CASSRTLSSYEQYF

v_gene: TRBV18
abundance: -
j_gene: TRBJ2-3
d_gene: -
CDR3aa: CASSPPVGGTDTQYF

v_gene: TRBV7-2
abundance: -
j_gene: TRBJ1-1
d_gene: -
CDR3aa: CASSPGRGNTEAFF

v_gene: TRBV6-2/TRBV6-3
abundance: -
j_gene: TRBJ1-6
d_gene: -
CDR3aa: CASSYSVGETSYNSPLHF

v_gene: TRBV29-1
abundance: -
j_gene: TRBJ2-2
d_gene: -
CDR3aa: CSVYSTGTGELFF

v_gene: TRBV29-1
abundance: once
j_gene: TRBJ2-5
d_gene: -
CDR3aa: CSVVVNQETQYF

v_gene: TRBV28
abundance: -
j_gene: TRBJ1-4
d_gene: -
CDR3aa: CASSVWGEREKLFF

v_gene: TRBV5-6
abundance: -
j_gene: TRBJ1-2
d_gene: TRBD1
CDR3aa: CASSSLGQNLYGYTF

v_gene: TRBV10-3
abundance: -
j_gene: TRBJ2-1
d_gene: -
CDR3aa: CAISESRRQGGYNEQFF